This entry concerns a single T cell receptor beta chain. Its antigen is unknown. Per-base quality was not reported, and no clone a single base away is much larger than it. At the DNA level, this CDR3 is encoded by other sequences in the same sample as well. Using the deep immunoSEQ assay, TCR CDR3 regions were amplified from genomic DNA by multiplex PCR. For each cell subset, the extracted genomic DNA was distributed evenly across all wells of several immunoSEQ 96-well plates, and each plate served as one replicate. For sorted subsets, about 210 ng of genomic DNA, equivalent to 25,000 to 35,000 T cell genomes, went into each replicate PCR. The purified libraries were quantified using a Qubit 3.0 fluorometer, sized with a Bioanalyzer 2100, and then quantified again using the KAPA Library Quantification kit. Each immunoSEQ 96-well plate was sequenced on its own single-read 150-cycle Illumina NextSeq 550 flow cell. The published analysis was carried out like this. Because only junctional sequences without quality scores were contained in the immunoSEQ output, filtering matching that applied to full-length reads could not be performed. Sequences were annotated with PyIR, a Python wrapper for IgBLAST v1.9, and V/J genes and CDR3 were assigned using IMGT germline references. Reads were removed for weak V/J assignments (E-value above 1e-6), missing CDR3, stop codons, out-of-frame junctions, or ambiguous translated residues. V3J clonotypes were defined as sequences sharing an identical inferred V gene, J gene, and CDR3 amino acid sequence. Percentage overlap between repertoires was computed as shared unique clonotypes divided by the size of the smaller repertoire. Richness of each repertoire was evaluated using RTK rarefaction, the Chao1 estimator, and Recon v2.1 estimates of unobserved clonotypes. For all TCRbeta clonotypes obtained by the gDNA method from a few donors, generation probabilities were computed with OLGA. TCRdb took this table from immuneACCESS and kept in-frame rearrangements with V and J called. Such tables lack part of the clones; where checked against another copy, unresolved V genes explain under half of the gap, and the rest is unexplained. V and J calls and clone size are given by that table; D and trimming were obtained from the DNA. The sample contains roughly 2,500,000 clones, roughly 93% of them found a single time. The biggest ten clones account for roughly 0.39% of the sample.

Healthy HIV-negative adults with no recently reported acute infections or vaccinations were included as donors. Every donor was a Caucasian adult living in Nashville, Tennessee, USA. CD4+ T cells were enriched through magnetic negative selection, after which naive cells were positively selected on CD45RA and the remaining negative fraction served as the memory subset. Blood was collected by leukapheresis, and PBMCs were isolated by Ficoll-Histopaque density gradient centrifugation and then cryopreserved in liquid nitrogen vapor phase. Analytical flow cytometry was used to check the purity and quantity of every magnetically sorted T cell population. Genomic DNA was isolated from each sorted fraction and quantified by UV absorbance on a Nanodrop 2000c. Inclusive of the bounding cysteine and phenylalanine, the CDR3 is 15 residues long. Only the CDR3 part of the read is kept: 45 bases, read in frame from the first base. V is cut by 1 base and J by 0 bases, and the space between the germline ends is 7 bases. From a lookup of the germline V gene (reference sequence), CDR1 and CDR2 are SEHNR and FQNEAQ.

These data come from a study of shared clonotypes between healthy human individuals (dated by TCRdb to 2020 to 2021). A note on the overall study: Two women and a few men aged 18 to 49 years were included in the cohort. For each donor, CD4 naive and CD4 memory were each given three plates, CD8 naive was given two plates, and CD8 memory was given one plate. To estimate repertoire size and how much clonotype sharing occurs between individuals, the study deeply sequenced the blood TCR repertoires of five or six healthy adults. To increase sequencing depth and limit assay-specific biases, different laboratories used diverse techniques to prepare libraries and sequence TCR repertoires. Leukapheresis yielded between about 0.94 and 9 billion PBMCs per donor.

General study outcomes and caveats: Compared with non-shared clonotypes, the clonotypes found in all four sorted-subset donors had higher generation probabilities. Even with the large sequencing depth, rarefaction of the sorted-subset datasets indicated that sequencing was incomplete. Based on pairwise subsampling, the degree of clonotype sharing among donors was expected to be affected by sequencing depth. Across a handful of donors, about 5% of naive CD4, approximately 4% of naive CD8, 2.3% of memory CD4, and about 0.4% of memory CD8 clonotypes were shared. Sampling was restricted to blood, and TCR repertoires in tissues likely differ from the TCR repertoires found in blood. Naive subsets generally had larger estimated clonotype richness than memory subsets. Because the study included a small number of donors, the genetic and exposure-history diversity represented was limited.

The specimen was naive CD4+ T cells from PBMCs. The cell subset or site label of this sample denotes: CD45RA+ positively selected. In this chain, TRBV7-9 is recombined with TRBJ2-1, and possibly TRBD2, on 5 matching bases. The TCR originated in a man between 18 and 29 years old in good health. Some clones in this sample may be carry-over from other donors' samples. The CDR3 has the sequence CASSLGTSSYNEQFF. The DNA is as follows: TGTGCCAGCAGCTTAGGGACTTCCTCCTACAATGAGCAGTTCTTC.